Only one count was recorded for the clone carrying this T cell receptor beta chain. Its specificity is unknown. The CDR3 consists of 15 residues. Trimming took 2 bases from V and 3 from J, leaving 14 bases between them. Germline CDR1 is GTSNPN and CDR2 is SVGIG (reference sequence). The data are from a study of T cell responses to AZD1222 COVID-19 vaccine. Study-level information: Analysis merged second doses at about 4 or about 12 weeks. Study-wide points: Unmutated regions of variants are reportedly targeted by nearly half of spike-specific TCRs. There were mostly white British donors and more females than males, and clonal diversity was possibly underestimated. Spike-specific TCR breadth and depth were elevated following two AZD1222 doses.

Method: immunoSEQ multiplex PCR; TCRdb's copy keeps in-frame clones and lacks some. In the table there are about 120,000 clones, about 90% of which are singletons. The gene calls are TRBV30 and TRBJ1-5; D might be TRBD1 (6 bases). This sequence originates from an adult in good health. This specimen consisted of peripheral blood, obtained on day 0 of AZD1222 vaccination. In DNA, the CDR3 is TGTGCCTGGAGTCCAAAAAGACAGGCCAATCAGCCCCAGCATTTT. Amino acids: CAWSPKRQANQPQHF. Complete variable domain (other parts from reference TRBV30 and TRBJ1-5): SQTIHQWPATLVQPVGSPLSLECTVEGTSNPNLYWYRQAAGRGLQLLFYSVGIGQISSEVPQNLSASRPQDRQFILSSKKLLLSDSGFYLCAWSPKRQANQPQHFGDGTRLSIL.